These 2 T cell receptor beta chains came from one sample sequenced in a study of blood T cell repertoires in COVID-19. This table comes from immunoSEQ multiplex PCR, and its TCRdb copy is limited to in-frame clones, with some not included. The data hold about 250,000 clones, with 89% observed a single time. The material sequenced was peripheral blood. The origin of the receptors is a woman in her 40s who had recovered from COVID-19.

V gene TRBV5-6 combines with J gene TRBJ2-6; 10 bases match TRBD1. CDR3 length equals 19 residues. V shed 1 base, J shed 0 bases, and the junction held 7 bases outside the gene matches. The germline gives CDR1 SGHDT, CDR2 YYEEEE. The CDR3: CASSLSAGQGRSGANVLTF. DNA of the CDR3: TGTGCCAGCAGCTTGAGTGCGGGACAGGGGCGCTCTGGGGCCAACGTCCTGACTTTC. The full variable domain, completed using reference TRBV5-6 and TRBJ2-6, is DAGVTQSPTHLIKTRGQQVTLRCSPKSGHDTVSWYQQALGQGPQFIFQYYEEEERQRGNFPDRFSGHQFPNYSSELNVNALLLGDSALYLCASSLSAGQGRSGANVLTFGAGSRLTVL.

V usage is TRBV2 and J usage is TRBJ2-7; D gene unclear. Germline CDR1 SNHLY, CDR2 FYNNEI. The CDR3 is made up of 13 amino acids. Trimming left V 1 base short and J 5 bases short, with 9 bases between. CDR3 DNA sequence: TGTGCCAGCAGTGAAGGTAGTATCGACGAGCAGTACTTC. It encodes CASSEGSIDEQYF.